The rows below give T cell receptor beta chains drawn from one sample of a study of T cell clones after liver transplantation. Generated by immunoSEQ multiplex PCR, the TCRdb table keeps only in-frame clones and is missing some. This table holds around 13,000 clones, roughly 74% found once. The sample consisted of CD8+ T cells from blood, taken at the 22-month timepoint. These receptor sequences come from a human patient who received a liver transplant. Part of the T cell pool may stem from the graft donor. The CDR3 runs from the conserved cysteine through the conserved F or W. D genes are given only for firm matches. Clone size appears in some rows only: once, few, many, or a class for an expanded clone.

abundance: many; v_gene: TRBV4-3; d_gene: NA; j_gene: TRBJ1-2; CDR3aa: CASSQDDSYGYTF; CDR3nt: TGCGCCAGCAGCCAAGACGACAGCTATGGCTACACCTTC
abundance: NA; v_gene: TRBV11-2; d_gene: NA; j_gene: TRBJ1-1; CDR3aa: CASSLDPGGAGAFF; CDR3nt: TGTGCCAGCAGCTTAGATCCGGGGGGCGCAGGGGCTTTCTTT
abundance: many; v_gene: TRBV13; d_gene: NA; j_gene: TRBJ1-6; CDR3aa: CASSLSPSPLHF; CDR3nt: TGTGCCAGCAGCTTATCTCCATCACCCCTCCACTTT
abundance: NA; v_gene: TRBV18; d_gene: TRBD1; j_gene: TRBJ2-5; CDR3aa: CASSTGQGAGETQYF; CDR3nt: TGTGCCAGCTCAACGGGACAGGGGGCTGGAGAGACCCAGTACTTC
abundance: few; v_gene: TRBV7-9; d_gene: TRBD1; j_gene: TRBJ1-1; CDR3aa: CASSLASTGAEAFF; CDR3nt: TGTGCCAGCAGCTTAGCTTCCACAGGGGCAGAAGCTTTCTTT
abundance: NA; v_gene: TRBV7-9; d_gene: NA; j_gene: TRBJ1-1; CDR3aa: CASSPHNTGTEAFF; CDR3nt: TGTGCCAGCAGCCCGCACAACACAGGGACTGAAGCTTTCTTT
abundance: NA; v_gene: TRBV27; d_gene: TRBD2; j_gene: TRBJ2-4; CDR3aa: CASIPRLAGGLAKNIQYF; CDR3nt: TGTGCCAGTATTCCTCGACTAGCGGGAGGGCTAGCCAAAAACATTCAGTACTTC
abundance: NA; v_gene: TRBV7-7; d_gene: NA; j_gene: TRBJ2-7; CDR3aa: CASSLASGEYEQYF; CDR3nt: TGTGCCAGCAGCTTAGCGTCAGGGGAATACGAGCAGTACTTC
abundance: NA; v_gene: TRBV4-1; d_gene: TRBD2; j_gene: TRBJ2-1; CDR3aa: CASSQDRSGGNEQFF; CDR3nt: TGCGCCAGCAGCCAAGATCGCTCGGGAGGTAATGAGCAGTTCTTC
abundance: NA; v_gene: TRBV4-1; d_gene: NA; j_gene: TRBJ1-1; CDR3aa: CASSQVSGSAEAFF; CDR3nt: TGCGCCAGCAGCCAAGTCTCGGGGTCGGCTGAAGCTTTCTTT
abundance: NA; v_gene: TRBV11-2; d_gene: NA; j_gene: TRBJ2-3; CDR3aa: CASSLEGHTQYF; CDR3nt: TGTGCCAGCAGCTTAGAAGGACATACGCAGTATTTT
abundance: NA; v_gene: TRBV19; d_gene: NA; j_gene: TRBJ1-1; CDR3aa: CASSIVAGTEAFF; CDR3nt: TGTGCCAGTAGTATAGTGGCGGGCACTGAAGCTTTCTTT
abundance: NA; v_gene: TRBV6-6; d_gene: NA; j_gene: TRBJ2-3; CDR3aa: CASSYGPPRGGTQYF; CDR3nt: TGTGCCAGCAGTTACGGCCCGCCCCGTGGTGGGACGCAGTATTTT
abundance: NA; v_gene: TRBV27; d_gene: NA; j_gene: TRBJ2-5; CDR3aa: CASSREIGRQLETQYF; CDR3nt: TGTGCCAGCAGTCGGGAAATTGGGCGACAGCTGGAGACCCAGTACTTC
abundance: few; v_gene: TRBV6-5; d_gene: TRBD1; j_gene: TRBJ2-7; CDR3aa: CASSAGQGKYEQYF; CDR3nt: TGTGCCAGCAGTGCGGGACAGGGGAAGTACGAGCAGTACTTC
abundance: NA; v_gene: TRBV29-1; d_gene: NA; j_gene: TRBJ2-2; CDR3aa: CSASPGGTGELFF; CDR3nt: TGCAGCGCCTCTCCCGGGGGTACCGGGGAGCTGTTTTTT
abundance: NA; v_gene: TRBV19; d_gene: NA; j_gene: TRBJ1-2; CDR3aa: CASSIDRRGYTF; CDR3nt: TGTGCCAGTAGTATAGATCGTAGAGGATACACCTTC
abundance: once; v_gene: TRBV6-1; d_gene: TRBD1; j_gene: TRBJ2-3; CDR3aa: CAGGSDRGADTQYF; CDR3nt: TGTGCCGGGGGCTCGGACAGGGGGGCGGATACGCAGTATTTT
abundance: NA; v_gene: TRBV30; d_gene: TRBD2; j_gene: TRBJ2-1; CDR3aa: CAWSVGPLSGSWNEQFF; CDR3nt: TGTGCCTGGAGTGTTGGGCCGTTGAGCGGGAGTTGGAATGAGCAGTTCTTC
abundance: NA; v_gene: TRBV11-2; d_gene: TRBD2; j_gene: TRBJ2-3; CDR3aa: CASSFSGGLASPTDTQYF; CDR3nt: TGTGCCAGCAGCTTTAGCGGGGGACTAGCGTCCCCCACAGATACGCAGTATTTT
abundance: few; v_gene: TRBV11-2; d_gene: TRBD1; j_gene: TRBJ2-5; CDR3aa: CASNRGRQETQYF; CDR3nt: TGTGCCAGCAACAGGGGGCGTCAAGAGACCCAGTACTTC
abundance: few; v_gene: TRBV6-5; d_gene: TRBD1; j_gene: TRBJ1-2; CDR3aa: CASSYSTGQGNGYTF; CDR3nt: TGTGCCAGCAGTTACTCGACAGGACAGGGGAATGGCTACACCTTC
abundance: NA; v_gene: TRBV10-1; d_gene: NA; j_gene: TRBJ2-7; CDR3aa: CASSERARSSYEQYF; CDR3nt: TGCGCCAGCAGTGAACGCGCTCGGAGCTCCTACGAGCAGTACTTC
abundance: once; v_gene: TRBV6-6; d_gene: TRBD2; j_gene: TRBJ2-7; CDR3aa: CASSPYSGSYEQYF; CDR3nt: TGTGCCAGCAGTCCCTATAGCGGGTCCTACGAGCAGTACTTC
abundance: NA; v_gene: TRBV2; d_gene: NA; j_gene: TRBJ1-2; CDR3aa: CASSHTGDDGYTF; CDR3nt: TGTGCCAGCAGTCATACAGGCGACGATGGCTACACCTTC
abundance: NA; v_gene: TRBV7-9; d_gene: TRBD2; j_gene: TRBJ2-2; CDR3aa: CASSLAAGGPNGELFF; CDR3nt: TGTGCCAGCAGCTTAGCAGCGGGAGGGCCCAACGGGGAGCTGTTTTTT
abundance: NA; v_gene: TRBV6-6; d_gene: TRBD1; j_gene: TRBJ1-2; CDR3aa: CASSYITGGAGYTF; CDR3nt: TGTGCCAGCAGCTATATTACAGGGGGAGCTGGCTACACCTTC
abundance: once; v_gene: TRBV4-1; d_gene: NA; j_gene: TRBJ2-7; CDR3aa: CASSPKSVAAYEQYF; CDR3nt: TGCGCCAGCAGCCCAAAGTCCGTCGCCGCCTACGAGCAGTACTTC
abundance: NA; v_gene: TRBV11-2; d_gene: TRBD1; j_gene: TRBJ1-2; CDR3aa: CASSLAGQYGYTF; CDR3nt: TGTGCCAGCAGCTTAGCGGGACAGTATGGCTACACCTTC
abundance: NA; v_gene: TRBV6-1; d_gene: TRBD1; j_gene: TRBJ2-7; CDR3aa: CASSVAGTGGHEQYF; CDR3nt: TGTGCCAGCAGTGTGGCCGGGACAGGGGGCCACGAGCAGTACTTC
abundance: NA; v_gene: TRBV1; d_gene: NA; j_gene: TRBJ1-5; CDR3aa: CTSGETTSSNQPQHF; CDR3nt: TGCACCAGCGGAGAGACAACCTCTAGCAATCAGCCCCAGCATTTT
abundance: NA; v_gene: TRBV7-9; d_gene: NA; j_gene: TRBJ2-5; CDR3aa: CASSPSPGEETQYF; CDR3nt: TGTGCCAGCAGCCCTTCTCCAGGGGAAGAGACCCAGTACTTC
abundance: many; v_gene: TRBV28; d_gene: NA; j_gene: TRBJ2-2; CDR3aa: CASSFFSPPGELFF; CDR3nt: TGTGCCAGCAGTTTTTTTTCCCCGCCCGGGGAGCTGTTTTTT
abundance: NA; v_gene: TRBV15; d_gene: TRBD1; j_gene: TRBJ2-6; CDR3aa: CATSRDPGGTLSGANVLTF; CDR3nt: TGTGCCACCAGCAGAGACCCAGGGGGAACCCTCTCTGGGGCCAACGTCCTGACTTTC
abundance: NA; v_gene: TRBV13; d_gene: NA; j_gene: TRBJ2-3; CDR3aa: CASSLGTGPLGTDTQYF; CDR3nt: TGTGCCAGCAGCTTGGGTACGGGGCCCCTCGGCACAGATACGCAGTATTTT
abundance: NA; v_gene: TRBV5-1; d_gene: NA; j_gene: TRBJ1-1; CDR3aa: CASSFTGTVNTEAFF; CDR3nt: TGCGCCAGCAGCTTTACCGGGACGGTGAACACTGAAGCTTTCTTT
abundance: few; v_gene: TRBV7-9; d_gene: NA; j_gene: TRBJ2-1; CDR3aa: CASRQGGVYNEQFF; CDR3nt: TGTGCCAGCAGGCAAGGGGGGGTGTACAATGAGCAGTTCTTC
abundance: NA; v_gene: TRBV9; d_gene: NA; j_gene: TRBJ2-2; CDR3aa: CASSGSPGAYTGELFF; CDR3nt: TGTGCCAGCAGTGGCTCCCCAGGAGCTTACACCGGGGAGCTGTTTTTT